These 15 T cell receptor beta chains share one sample of origin, sequenced in a study of OX40 agonist ivuxolimab in advanced cancers. Profiled with immunoSEQ multiplex PCR; TCRdb holds only in-frame clones, not every one. The table includes more than 20,000 clones, around 76% detected once. This material consisted of CD4+ or CD8+ T cells sorted from blood, taken in a trial of the OX40 agonist ivuxolimab. Source of these receptors: an adult with an advanced solid tumor such as melanoma, head and neck, liver or kidney cancer.

V gene TRBV7-9 combines with J gene TRBJ2-7, with D perhaps TRBD2 (5 bases). The V gene's germline CDR1 is SEHNR and CDR2 FQNEAQ (reference sequence). The CDR3 spans 14 residues. V was cut by 8 bases and J by 7 bases, with 21 bases left in between. The CDR3 is CASRNGELLGEQYF. The CDR3 DNA is TGTGCCAGCCGAAATGGGGAGCTTTTGGGGGAGCAGTACTTC.

The gene calls are TRBV11-3 and TRBJ1-2; no clear D. CDR3 length equals 12 residues. Germline loops: CDR1 SGHNT, CDR2 YENEEA. Trimming stripped 3 bases from V and 4 bases from J, with 6 bases between. DNA of the CDR3: TGTGCCAGCAGCTTGGGTGCCTATGGCTACACCTTC. Its protein product is CASSLGAYGYTF.

A note on this clone: Germline is not matched at one junction end, which may reflect a read error. The chain's CDR3 is CASSLALQITEAFF. CDR3 nucleotide sequence: TGTGCCAGCAGCTTGGCCTTACAGATCACTGAAGCTTTCTTT. The chain links TRBV5-1 to TRBJ1-1; no clear D. The CDR3 sequence is 14 residues long. Germline V CDR1 and CDR2: SGHRS, YFSETQ.

The chain couples TRBV7-8 to TRBJ2-6; D might be TRBD1 (6 bases). This CDR3 is built from 17 residues. Trimming removed 5 bases from V and 4 bases from J, with 18 bases in between. Germline V gene lookup returns CDR1 SGHVS and CDR2 FQNEAQ. CDR3 region: CASSPWATGSGANVLTF. The CDR3 coding sequence is TGTGCCAGCAGCCCTTGGGCTACAGGGTCCGGGGCCAACGTCCTGACTTTC.

The chain links TRBV29-1 to TRBJ2-7; D may correspond to TRBD1 or TRBD2 (5 bases each). The germline gives CDR1 SQVTM, CDR2 ANQGSEA. Trimming cost V 6 bases and J 6 bases, with 15 bases left between them. CDR3 length: 12 amino acids. CDR3 loop: CSVGTVPGEQYF. DNA of the CDR3: TGCAGCGTAGGGACGGTGCCGGGCGAGCAGTACTTC.

This chain links TRBV11-2 with TRBJ1-1; tentatively, D is TRBD1 (5 bases). Germline CDR1 reads SGHAT; CDR2 reads FQNNGV. The V gene lost 4 bases and the J gene lost 1 base, with 7 bases spanning the gap. The CDR3 contains 13 residues. CDR3: CASSSTANTEAFF. The CDR3 DNA reads as TGTGCCAGCAGCTCGACAGCGAACACTGAAGCTTTCTTT.

The rearrangement links TRBV2 to TRBJ2-7; a possible D gene is TRBD2 (5 bases). The CDR3 sequence is 13 residues long. Looked up from germline, CDR1 is SNHLY and CDR2 is FYNNEI. Trimming removed 3 bases from V and 5 bases from J, with 11 bases in between. In DNA, the CDR3 is TGTGCCAGCAGTGACGTCAGGCGGGACGAGCAGTACTTC. Translating it yields CASSDVRRDEQYF.

This clone appeared a few times. The chain carries TRBV29-1 and TRBJ2-3, with 10 bases fitting TRBD2. Unmatched junction bases numbered 10, after V lost 5 bases and J lost 5 bases. This CDR3 comprises 15 residues. Germline V gene lookup returns CDR1 SQVTM and CDR2 ANQGSEA. In DNA, the CDR3 is TGCAGCGTTAATCCTAGCGGGGGCCCGGGAGATACGCAGTATTTT. Protein sequence: CSVNPSGGPGDTQYF.

The chain couples TRBV6-5 to TRBJ1-4; the D gene is possibly TRBD1 (5 bases). Germline lookup yields CDR1 MNHEY and CDR2 SVGAGI. There are 14 residues in the CDR3. V lost 0 bases and J 8 bases, leaving 10 bases between the germline ends. CDR3 amino acids: CASSYSQGDEKLFF. CDR3 bases: TGTGCCAGCAGTTACTCCCAGGGCGACGAAAAACTGTTTTTT.

This chain links TRBV19 with TRBJ2-7, with D possibly being TRBD1 (6 bases). CDR1 is LNHDA and CDR2 is SQIVND in the germline V gene (reference sequence). The ends were cut back, 5 bases at V and 6 bases at J, with 14 bases in the middle. This CDR3 is 13 amino acids long. CDR3 nucleotides: TGTGCCAGTAGTTCCTGGGACAATCGCGAGCAGTACTTC. Translation gives CASSSWDNREQYF. Full variable domain (remainder filled in from reference TRBV19 and TRBJ2-7): DGGITQSPKYLFRKEGQNVTLSCEQNLNHDAMYWYRQDPGQGLRLIYYSQIVNDFQKGDIAEGYSVSREKKESFPLTVTSAQKNPTAFYLCASSSWDNREQYFGPGTRLTVT.

This clone has more than one count but fewer than ten. The chain has TRBV11-2 and TRBJ1-1; unclear D gene. There are 14 residues in the CDR3. V gave up 5 bases and J gave up 3 bases, with 13 bases separating them. Germline V CDR1 and CDR2: SGHAT, FQNNGV. CDR3 region: CASSLSRQYTEAFF. In nucleotides, the CDR3 is TGTGCCAGCAGCCTTTCCAGACAATACACTGAAGCTTTCTTT.

The chain couples TRBV7-2 to TRBJ2-3; D is uncertain. With 0 bases removed from V and 2 bases from J, the gap between germline ends came to 0 bases. The CDR3 covers 12 residues. Germline V CDR1 and CDR2: SGHTA, FQGNSA. The CDR3 spells CASSLATDTQYF. CDR3 coding DNA: TGTGCCAGCAGCTTAGCCACAGATACGCAGTATTTT.

This clone was seen ten or more times. This sequence joins TRBV11-3 and TRBJ2-5; tentatively, D is TRBD2 (5 bases). The CDR3 has 13 residues. Germline loops: CDR1 SGHNT, CDR2 YENEEA. Trimming removed 3 bases from V and 5 bases from J, with 10 bases in between. Written as DNA, the CDR3 is TGTGCCAGCAGCTTGAGGGCCAGGGAGACCCAGTACTTC. Residues: CASSLRARETQYF.

This clone has only a few counts. The chain uses TRBV6-5 and TRBJ2-7; D might be TRBD1 or TRBD2, each matching 5 bases. The CDR3 consists of 14 residues. Trimming left V 8 bases short and J 2 bases short, with 16 bases between. The germline V gene has CDR1 MNHEY and CDR2 SVGAGI. The CDR3 sequence is CASAYGALTYEQYF. CDR3 DNA: TGTGCCAGCGCCTACGGGGCGCTAACCTACGAGCAGTACTTC.

The V call is TRBV5-6, the J call TRBJ2-5, with D hard to call. The CDR3 totals 11 residues. CDR1 and CDR2 from the germline V gene are SGHDT and YYEEEE. The V end was cut by 1 base, the J end by 5 bases, with 3 bases between. For the CDR3, the DNA is TGTGCCAGCAGCTTGTTTGAGACCCAGTACTTC. Translation gives CASSLFETQYF. The full variable domain, rest sourced from reference TRBV5-6 and TRBJ2-5, is DAGVTQSPTHLIKTRGQQVTLRCSPKSGHDTVSWYQQALGQGPQFIFQYYEEEERQRGNFPDRFSGHQFPNYSSELNVNALLLGDSALYLCASSLFETQYFGPGTRLLVL.